This T cell receptor (beta chain) came from a study of identical twins (dated by TCRdb to the mid-2010s). In the study overall: TCR alpha and beta repertoires from monozygotic twins, unrelated adults of various ages and cord blood were deep-sequenced to test whether fetal clonotypes persist. To rule out contamination, replicate twin experiments were performed at different times with different library preparation protocols.

All donors were healthy Caucasians. Three pairs of female monozygotic twins, all aged 18 to 29 years, made up the twin cohort. Peripheral blood mononuclear cells were used as the source from which RNA for TCR libraries was isolated. V loses 3 bases at its end and J loses 4 bases; junction bases beyond the gene matches: 10. From its cysteine to its phenylalanine, the CDR3 spans 17 amino acids. Only CDR3 DNA remains: 51 bases, in frame from the first base. CDR1 is given as MNHEY and CDR2 as SMNVEV, both from the germline V gene (reference sequence). The library was built by means of 5' RACE. The instrument given in TCRdb is Illumina HiSeq 2000. A universal primer binding site was introduced by template switching, and a unique molecular identifier was present in the final cDNA, enabling accurate counting of TCR cDNA molecules. Specific primers in the conserved constant-segment region were used to synthesize first-strand cDNA for TCR alpha and beta chains. To control for contamination, each cDNA library was double barcoded with a SMART-Mk sample barcode plus Illumina barcodes. Two successive PCR steps introduced TruSeq adapter sequences along with Illumina sample barcodes. The TCR alpha and beta cDNA libraries were sequenced on the Illumina HiSeq platform using custom primers. In the authors' own workflow: Unique molecular identifiers were extracted from raw reads with MiGEC, and CDR3 positions were determined with MiXCR. For each individual, recombination models were inferred using an EM algorithm with the repgenHMM and IGoR tools. Shared clonotype analysis was performed with the tcR package in R, normalizing sharing by the product of cloneset sizes. To study raw recombination free of thymic and clonal selection effects, out-of-frame nonproductive sequences were analyzed. The public reads were run again by TCRdb, first through fastp at Q25 and then through MiXCR, and only productive beta chains were kept. All rows with the same CDR3 protein become a single entry with the most common DNA and genes. TCRdb, not the original authors, processed these V and J calls. For this sample the table gives about 890,000 distinct CDR3 sequences, of which roughly an eighth were detected only once. Roughly 1.6% of the sample is held by the ten biggest clonotypes.

General findings and caveats noted by the study authors: Zero-insertion analyses could be partly confounded by invariant T cells such as MAIT and iNKT, though diverse VJ usage argued against such confounding for most clonotypes. Recombination models systematically underestimated out-of-frame TCR alpha sharing in monozygotic twins but agreed with sharing between unrelated individuals. Compared with coincidental sharing between unrelated individuals, an excess of low generation-probability sequences was observed among out-of-frame TCR alpha sequences shared between twins. Fewer insertions were carried by abundant cord blood beta clonotypes, a similar but weaker trend appeared in young adult naive repertoires, and no such trend appeared in memory repertoires. In beta out-of-frame sequences, excess twin sharing was weaker, because having fewer shared sequences lowered the signal-to-noise ratio. Because the same donors could not be followed over many years, the conclusions depended on cross-sectional statistical analysis.

This clonotype was detected a few times. There is no known antigen for this receptor. No base quality information exists; no much larger clone differs at one position. Separately, the same data were catalogued under a study of yellow fever vaccine responses in identical twins. From that second study: The authors reported that the T cell response to vaccination in identical twins appeared partly convergent and partly personalized. In the study, vaccine-responding T cell clones were precisely tracked in identical twins.

Sequences were obtained from PBMCs. This receptor was identified in a woman under 30 in good health. The chain employs TRBV27 and TRBJ2-2; a stretch of 8 junction bases matches TRBD1. In nucleotides, the sequence is TGTGCCAGCAGTTTGAAGGCCCCTACAGGGGGCACCGGGGAGCTGTTTTTT. Its protein reads: CASSLKAPTGGTGELFF.